A single sample gave rise to the 16 T cell receptor beta chains below, sequenced in a study of blood T cell repertoires in COVID-19. Generated by immunoSEQ multiplex PCR, the TCRdb table keeps only in-frame clones and is missing some. The data contain about 53,000 clones, 70% to 85% of them singletons. The sample taken for sequencing was peripheral blood. The receptor set was obtained from a human donor in a cohort sampled during active COVID-19.

The chain employs TRBV6-5 and TRBJ1-5; maybe TRBD1 (5 bases). This CDR3 is built from 14 residues. The germline gives CDR1 MNHEY, CDR2 SVGAGI. Between the trimmed V and J ends, which lost 6 bases and 3 bases, there was a span of 12 bases. CDR3 nucleotides: TGTGCCAGCAGGCAAATAGGGGACAATCAGCCCCAGCATTTT. This gives the protein CASRQIGDNQPQHF.

This chain uses TRBV7-3 with TRBJ1-6; TRBD1 agrees at 7 bases. The trim removed 5 bases at V and 9 bases at J, leaving 7 bases unmatched. Germline loops: CDR1 SGHTA, CDR2 FQGTGA. There are 14 residues in the CDR3. The CDR3 here is CASSQTGSGSPLHF. The CDR3, as DNA: TGTGCCAGCAGCCAGACAGGGTCCGGTTCACCCCTCCACTTT. Variable domain in full (rest from reference TRBV7-3 and TRBJ1-6): GAGVSQTPSNKVTEKGKYVELRCDPISGHTALYWYRQSLGQGPEFLIYFQGTGAADDSGLPNDRFFAVRPEGSVSTLKIQRTERGDSAVYLCASSQTGSGSPLHFGNGTRLTVT.

The gene calls are TRBV7-2 and TRBJ1-1; the match to TRBD1 covers 7 bases. The trim removed 4 bases at V and 5 bases at J, leaving 4 bases unmatched. The CDR3 totals 13 residues. Germline CDR1 reads SGHTA; CDR2 reads FQGNSA. The CDR3 loop reads CASSSQGETEAFF. CDR3 DNA: TGTGCCAGCAGCTCCCAGGGGGAGACTGAAGCTTTCTTT.

This chain uses TRBV6-4 with TRBJ2-3; 11 positions match TRBD2. Trimming at V came to 4 bases and at J to 4 bases, leaving 1 base not matched to a gene. CDR3 length equals 14 residues. Germline CDR1 is MRHNA and CDR2 is SNTAGT. The CDR3 spells CASSVAGGPDTQYF. The CDR3 region has the DNA TGTGCCAGCAGTGTAGCGGGAGGGCCAGATACGCAGTATTTT.

The chain is built from TRBV29-1 and TRBJ2-3; 8 nucleotides align to TRBD2. The CDR3 is 19 residues long. V trimming: 5 bases; J trimming: 3 bases; junction bases outside the gene matches: 22. Germline V lookup: CDR1 SQVTM, CDR2 ANQGSEA. The CDR3 DNA sequence: TGCAGCGTTTTGGCCCCTAGAGCGGGGGCAATTGACTTTACAGATACGCAGTATTTT. It is translated as CSVLAPRAGAIDFTDTQYF.

The chain recombines TRBV19 with TRBJ2-2; TRBD1 matches at 8 bases. CDR3 length equals 16 residues. With 4 bases clipped from V and 2 bases from J, the junction kept 6 bases outside the gene matches. Germline V CDR1 and CDR2: LNHDA, SQIVND (reference sequence). The CDR3 reads CASSKPGQVNTGELFF. CDR3 bases: TGTGCCAGTAGTAAACCGGGACAGGTAAACACCGGGGAGCTGTTTTTT.

The rearrangement links TRBV7-2 to TRBJ1-2; a weak D match, TRBD1 (5 bases). V was trimmed by 7 bases and J by 5 bases, leaving 17 bases between them. This CDR3 has 14 residues. Germline lookup yields CDR1 SGHTA and CDR2 FQGNSA. CDR3 sequence (DNA): TGTGCCAGCATCTTTAAAAGGGGTGCTTATGGCTACACCTTC. Protein: CASIFKRGAYGYTF. Full variable domain (outside the CDR3, taken from reference TRBV7-2 and TRBJ1-2): GAGVSQSPSNKVTEKGKDVELRCDPISGHTALYWYRQSLGQGLEFLIYFQGNSAPDKSGLPSDRFSAERTGGSVSTLTIQRTQQEDSAVYLCASIFKRGAYGYTFGSGTRLTVV.

The chain recombines TRBV5-5 with TRBJ2-2; weak D call: TRBD2 (5 bases). V lost 2 bases and J 2 bases, leaving 13 bases between the germline ends. This CDR3 is built from 16 residues. Per the germline V gene, CDR1 is SGHKS and CDR2 is YYEKEE (reference sequence). CDR3: CASSFEGSRNTGELFF. The CDR3 nucleotides are TGTGCCAGCAGCTTTGAAGGGAGTCGCAACACCGGGGAGCTGTTTTTT.

This chain links TRBV6-2 or TRBV6-3 with TRBJ2-6; D is possibly TRBD2 (6 bases). The CDR3 length is 15 residues. The germline CDR1 and CDR2 sequences are MNHEY and SVGEGT. Deletions cut 7 bases from V and 2 bases from J, with 12 bases between. The CDR3 region has the DNA TGTGCCAGCAACCCCCGGGAGACTGGGGCCAACGTCCTGACTTTC. Encoded protein: CASNPRETGANVLTF.

CDR3 region: CASSQEPGMYNGYTF. The CDR3 region has the DNA TGCGCCAGCAGCCAAGAGCCAGGGATGTACAATGGCTACACCTTC. V is TRBV4-1 and J is TRBJ1-2, with TRBD1 as a possible D gene (5 bases). V was pared by 0 bases and J by 6 bases, with 14 bases between. Germline CDR1 is MGHRA and CDR2 is YSYEKL. The CDR3 is 15 amino acids.

This rearrangement joins TRBV7-9 to TRBJ2-5, with D hard to call. The length of the CDR3 is 15 residues. V was cut by 3 bases and J by 2 bases, with 13 bases left in between. Germline CDR1 SEHNR, CDR2 FQNEAQ (reference sequence). CDR3 in DNA: TGTGCCAGCAGCTTTTTTATGCAGACACAAGAGACCCAGTACTTC. Translated, it gives CASSFFMQTQETQYF.

The genes are TRBV5-6 and TRBJ2-7; TRBD2 matches 10 bases. The J segment lost 3 bases and the V segment lost 3 bases, leaving 9 bases of the junction unmatched. This CDR3 region has 16 residues. Germline CDR1 and CDR2: SGHDT and YYEEEE. CDR3: CASSSRTSGIFYEQYF. Written as DNA, the CDR3 is TGTGCCAGCAGCTCCCGGACTAGCGGAATATTCTACGAGCAGTACTTC.

V is TRBV9 and J is TRBJ2-7; TRBD1 matches 10 bases. The V and J ends lost 2 bases and 6 bases, in that order; junction bases with no gene match: 8. Germline CDR1 and CDR2: SGDLS and YYNGEE. CDR3 length: 15 residues. The DNA for the CDR3 is TGTGCCAGCAGCGTGGGACAGGGGCCCTTCTTCGAGCAGTACTTC. This translates into CASSVGQGPFFEQYF.

The chain couples TRBV5-6 to TRBJ2-2, with unresolved D. Germline V gene lookup returns CDR1 SGHDT and CDR2 YYEEEE. V gave up 3 bases and J gave up 7 bases, with 10 bases separating them. This CDR3 is 13 amino acids long. This CDR3 is CASSSLWSGELFF. The DNA of the CDR3 is TGTGCCAGCAGCTCCCTTTGGAGCGGGGAGCTGTTTTTT. Using reference TRBV5-6 and TRBJ2-2 for the parts outside the CDR3, the full variable domain is DAGVTQSPTHLIKTRGQQVTLRCSPKSGHDTVSWYQQALGQGPQFIFQYYEEEERQRGNFPDRFSGHQFPNYSSELNVNALLLGDSALYLCASSSLWSGELFFGEGSRLTVL.

The genes are TRBV5-8 and TRBJ2-3; 7 bases agree with TRBD2. The trim removed 4 bases at V and 3 bases at J, leaving 5 bases unmatched. Germline V gene data show CDR1 as SGHTS and CDR2 as YDEGEE. The CDR3 spans 14 residues. CDR3 sequence reads: CASSIGGMTDTQYF. Written as DNA, the CDR3 is TGTGCCAGCAGCATCGGGGGGATGACAGATACGCAGTATTTT. Filled out from reference TRBV5-8 and TRBJ2-3, the complete variable domain reads EAGVTQSPTHLIKTRGQQATLRCSPISGHTSVYWYQQALGLGLQFLLWYDEGEERNRGNFPPRFSGRQFPNYSSELNVNALELEDSALYLCASSIGGMTDTQYFGPGTRLTVL.

The chain links TRBV24-1 to TRBJ2-1, with D possibly matching TRBD2 (6 bases). Germline CDR1 KGHDR, CDR2 SFDVKD. The length of the CDR3 is 15 residues. V shed 5 bases and J shed 5 bases, with 15 bases lying between them. The chain's CDR3 is CATSVSGLRDNEQFF. The CDR3 coding sequence is TGTGCCACCAGTGTTTCGGGACTCAGAGACAATGAGCAGTTCTTC.